Listed below are T cell receptor beta chains from one sample, sequenced in a study of blood T cell repertoires in COVID-19. The assay was immunoSEQ multiplex PCR, and TCRdb's table has in-frame clones only and misses some. The data contain around 250,000 clones, over 70% of them singletons. Sequenced material: peripheral blood. Receptors originate from a man between 40 and 49 years old with active or convalescent COVID-19. The CDR3 runs from the conserved cysteine through the conserved F or W. Each record gives: D gene, V gene, J gene, clone size, CDR3 protein, CDR3 DNA. A D gene is named only where the DNA matches it firmly. Not every row has a clone size; where given, it reads once, few, many or a size class.

-	TRBV6-2/TRBV6-3	TRBJ2-1	-	CASSYSVPSASSYNEQFF	TGTGCCAGCAGTTATTCCGTCCCCAGCGCGAGCTCCTACAATGAGCAGTTCTTC
-	TRBV4-3	TRBJ2-1	-	CASSRYLNSYNEQFF	TGCGCCAGCAGCCGATACCTCAACAGCTACAATGAGCAGTTCTTC
-	TRBV11-1	TRBJ1-1	-	CASSLGTESEAFF	TGTGCCAGCAGCTTAGGGACAGAGTCTGAAGCTTTCTTT
-	TRBV6-2/TRBV6-3	TRBJ2-7	-	CASSYGHYEQYF	TGTGCCAGCAGTTATGGACACTACGAGCAGTACTTC
TRBD2	TRBV10-3	TRBJ2-7	-	CAISESGGSPYEQYF	TGTGCCATCAGTGAGTCGGGGGGGTCGCCATACGAGCAGTACTTC
TRBD2	TRBV7-6	TRBJ2-7	-	CASSNSGRASYEQYF	TGTGCCAGCAGCAATAGCGGGAGGGCCTCCTACGAGCAGTACTTC
TRBD2	TRBV19	TRBJ2-2	-	CASSTLGLAGGPKSGELFF	TGTGCCAGTAGTACATTGGGACTAGCGGGAGGACCTAAGTCCGGGGAGCTGTTTTTT
TRBD1	TRBV2	TRBJ2-7	-	CASSTDRGKQYF	TGTGCCAGCAGTACGGACAGGGGAAAACAGTACTTC
TRBD1	TRBV7-2	TRBJ1-4	few	CASSLPTGEEKLFF	TGTGCCAGCAGCTTACCGACAGGGGAGGAAAAACTGTTTTTT
-	TRBV7-3	TRBJ2-2	-	CASSRDTGELFF	TGTGCCAGCAGCCGGGACACCGGGGAGCTGTTTTTT
-	TRBV30	TRBJ1-2	-	CAWTNLGGGSGYTF	TGTGCCTGGACCAACTTGGGGGGGGGCAGTGGCTACACCTTC
-	TRBV27	TRBJ2-1	-	CASSLRESYNEQFF	TGTGCCAGCAGTTTAAGGGAGTCCTACAATGAGCAGTTCTTC
-	TRBV10-1	TRBJ2-3	-	CASSRRGLPTETDTQYF	TGCGCCAGCAGTCGGAGAGGGTTGCCTACAGAGACAGATACGCAGTATTTT
-	TRBV18	TRBJ1-1	-	CASSQSGFRGTEAFF	TGTGCCAGCTCACAATCAGGGTTCAGGGGCACTGAAGCTTTCTTT
-	TRBV9	TRBJ2-7	-	CASSGQGSYEQYF	TGTGCCAGCAGCGGGCAGGGCTCCTACGAGCAGTACTTC
TRBD2	TRBV3-1/TRBV3-2	TRBJ2-3	-	CASSPGTSGANTQYF	TGTGCCAGCAGCCCGGGTACTAGCGGGGCGAATACGCAGTATTTT
-	TRBV9	TRBJ1-1	-	CASSVVPTGITEAFF	TGTGCCAGCAGCGTAGTCCCCACAGGGATCACTGAAGCTTTCTTT
-	TRBV27	TRBJ2-7	-	CASSPAPGEEQYF	TGTGCCAGCAGCCCAGCCCCTGGGGAGGAGCAGTACTTC
TRBD1	TRBV3-1/TRBV3-2	TRBJ1-2	-	CASRLQGAQGYGYTF	TGTGCCAGCAGACTTCAGGGGGCGCAGGGCTATGGCTACACCTTC
-	TRBV28	TRBJ2-7	-	CASSLEGAPYEQYF	TGTGCCAGCAGTTTGGAGGGGGCCCCCTACGAGCAGTACTTC
-	TRBV19	TRBJ2-7	-	CASSIGGNPPYYEQYF	TGTGCCAGTAGTATTGGCGGGAACCCCCCATATTACGAGCAGTACTTC
-	TRBV19	TRBJ1-6	-	CASSIWLLDSPLHF	TGTGCCAGTAGTATTTGGCTCCTGGATTCACCCCTCCACTTT
TRBD2	TRBV29-1	TRBJ2-7	-	CSVEGLAAGVGEQYF	TGCAGCGTTGAAGGACTAGCGGCGGGAGTCGGCGAGCAGTACTTC
-	TRBV21-1	TRBJ1-1	-	CASSPPGQLTLNTEAFF	TGTGCCAGCAGCCCGCCGGGACAGCTAACCCTGAACACTGAAGCTTTCTTT
-	TRBV19	TRBJ2-2	-	CASSIDRPGRLTGELFF	TGTGCCAGTAGTATAGATCGCCCTGGTAGACTCACCGGGGAGCTGTTTTTT
TRBD2	TRBV6-5	TRBJ2-7	few	CASSSAGTRSYEQYF	TGTGCCAGCAGTTCCGCCGGGACTAGATCCTACGAGCAGTACTTC
-	TRBV28	TRBJ1-1	-	CASSFTRISEAFF	TGTGCCAGCAGTTTCACCAGGATATCTGAAGCTTTCTTT